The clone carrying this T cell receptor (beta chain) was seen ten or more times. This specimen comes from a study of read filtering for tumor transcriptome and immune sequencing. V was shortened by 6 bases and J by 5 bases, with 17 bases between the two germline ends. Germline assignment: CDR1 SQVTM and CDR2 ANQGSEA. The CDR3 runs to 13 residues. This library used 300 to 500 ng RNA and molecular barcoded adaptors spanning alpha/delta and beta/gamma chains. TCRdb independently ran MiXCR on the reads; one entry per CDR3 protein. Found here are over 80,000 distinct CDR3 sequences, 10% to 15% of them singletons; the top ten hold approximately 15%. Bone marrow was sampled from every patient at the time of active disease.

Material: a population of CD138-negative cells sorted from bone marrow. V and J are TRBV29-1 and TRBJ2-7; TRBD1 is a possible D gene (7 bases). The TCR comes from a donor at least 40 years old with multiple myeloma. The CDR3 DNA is TGCAGCGTCCACGACAGGGAGGACGACGAGCAGTACTTC. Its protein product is CSVHDREDDEQYF.